The entry below gives a single TCR beta chain sequence along with its context. What it binds is unknown. The sample is drawn from a study of blood T cells in healthy people across ages. This CDR3 spans 13 amino acids. The study's findings and limits: Age advanced and TCR beta diversity per million T cells fell, roughly linearly. Naive and antigen-experienced cells could not be conclusively compared, given unsorted PBMCs. The unknown donor CMV status may have confounded expanded clonotype changes.

The authors ran a second PCR of 7 to 11 cycles using a sample-barcoded 5' primer and a J-beta primer mix. TCRdb redid the calling of the 5' RACE reads with MiXCR, one entry per CDR3 protein. Here the sample spans around 1,100,000 distinct CDR3 sequences, around two fifths being singletons. This sequence was found in a man between 18 and 35 years old in good health. This chain links TRBV12-3 or TRBV12-4 with TRBJ2-4, with D possibly being TRBD1 (5 bases). TRBJ2-7 explains the end of the DNA better; the J call may be wrong. The sequencing input was blood. CDR3 bases: TGTGCCAGCAGTACGACAGCCCCCTACGAGCAGTACTTC. This encodes CASSTTAPYEQYF.